Reported below is one T cell receptor (beta chain). The antigen is unknown. The sample belongs to a study of early T cells in non-severe SARS-CoV-2 infection. Overall study: Chains stayed unpaired after sequencing of bulk RNA from unsorted whole blood. Study results and limitations: The matching step, a VDJdb search, favored anti-spike CD8 responses and missed private and CD4 specificities.

The CDR3 extends over 14 amino acids. V lost 4 bases and J lost 6, with 15 bases in between. Per the germline V gene, CDR1 is MDHEN and CDR2 is SYDVKM. The TCR library protocol was used to attach unique molecular identifiers. These identifiers were attached to individual cDNA molecules. MiXCR, applied by TCRdb to the 5' RACE reads, yields one record per CDR3 protein. The sample lists around 47,000 distinct CDR3 sequences, approximately 10% occurring once. Sequenced sample: whole blood. This receptor was identified in an adult who was a healthcare worker with PCR-confirmed SARS-CoV-2 infection or an uninfected control (not recorded which). The chain recombines TRBV28 with TRBJ1-1; D is perhaps TRBD1 (6 bases). The CDR3 is CASSSSQGFSEAFF. The CDR3 nucleotides read TGTGCCAGCAGTTCATCACAGGGATTCTCTGAAGCTTTCTTT.